Listed below are T cell receptor beta chains from one sample, sequenced in a study of blood T cell repertoires in COVID-19. Profiled with immunoSEQ multiplex PCR; TCRdb holds only in-frame clones, not every one. The sample carries 150,000 to 200,000 clones, around 83% recorded once. Material for sequencing was peripheral blood. These receptors were obtained from a woman in her sixties or seventies with COVID-19, enrolled during active disease. Both conserved end residues are part of each CDR3. The order of the fields is D gene, CDR3 length, V gene, J gene, clone size, CDR3 protein, CDR3 DNA. A D gene is named only where the DNA matches it firmly. A row's size may be missing; if present it is once, few, many or a size class.

D gene: .
CDR3 length: 15
V gene: TRBV5-1
J gene: TRBJ1-2
clone size: .
CDR3 protein: CASSLGSLTNYGYTF
CDR3 DNA: TGCGCCAGCAGCTTGGGGAGCTTGACTAACTATGGCTACACCTTC

D gene: TRBD1
CDR3 length: 14
V gene: TRBV29-1
J gene: TRBJ1-1
clone size: .
CDR3 protein: CSVVGQGRGGEAFF
CDR3 DNA: TGCAGCGTCGTGGGACAGGGGAGGGGAGGTGAAGCTTTCTTT

D gene: .
CDR3 length: 14
V gene: TRBV5-5
J gene: TRBJ2-7
clone size: .
CDR3 protein: CASSPSGLIYEQYF
CDR3 DNA: TGTGCCAGCAGCCCATCAGGACTTATCTACGAGCAGTACTTC

D gene: .
CDR3 length: 14
V gene: TRBV28
J gene: TRBJ1-3
clone size: few
CDR3 protein: CASSLLQGRNTIYF
CDR3 DNA: TGTGCCAGCAGTTTATTACAGGGACGAAACACCATATATTTT

D gene: TRBD2
CDR3 length: 15
V gene: TRBV19
J gene: TRBJ2-1
clone size: .
CDR3 protein: CASSIAAGVRNEQFF
CDR3 DNA: TGTGCCAGTAGTATAGCTGCGGGAGTAAGAAATGAGCAGTTCTTC

D gene: TRBD1
CDR3 length: 14
V gene: TRBV5-1
J gene: TRBJ2-2
clone size: .
CDR3 protein: CASSWDRYTGELFF
CDR3 DNA: TGCGCCAGCAGCTGGGACAGATACACCGGGGAGCTGTTTTTT

D gene: TRBD2
CDR3 length: 15
V gene: TRBV27
J gene: TRBJ2-7
clone size: .
CDR3 protein: CASSFGGGHSYEQYF
CDR3 DNA: TGTGCCAGCAGTTTTGGGGGAGGGCATTCCTACGAGCAGTACTTC

D gene: .
CDR3 length: 17
V gene: TRBV5-1
J gene: TRBJ1-1
clone size: .
CDR3 protein: CASSRRRPGMGLAEAFF
CDR3 DNA: TGCGCCAGCAGCCGACGGCGGCCAGGGATGGGGTTGGCTGAAGCTTTCTTT

D gene: TRBD2
CDR3 length: 16
V gene: TRBV7-9
J gene: TRBJ2-6
clone size: .
CDR3 protein: CASSLVTGGGANVLTF
CDR3 DNA: TGTGCCAGCAGCTTAGTAACGGGAGGTGGGGCCAACGTCCTGACTTTC

D gene: .
CDR3 length: 12
V gene: TRBV7-3
J gene: TRBJ2-2
clone size: .
CDR3 protein: CASSLEVGELFF
CDR3 DNA: TGTGCCAGCAGCTTAGAGGTTGGGGAGCTGTTTTTT

D gene: .
CDR3 length: 15
V gene: TRBV3-1/TRBV3-2
J gene: TRBJ2-3
clone size: .
CDR3 protein: CASSQVAGLTDTQYF
CDR3 DNA: TGTGCCAGCAGCCAGGTCGCGGGGTTGACAGATACGCAGTATTTT

D gene: .
CDR3 length: 13
V gene: TRBV24-1
J gene: TRBJ2-1
clone size: .
CDR3 protein: CATSSFLAREQFF
CDR3 DNA: TGTGCCACCAGTTCCTTCCTGGCTAGGGAGCAGTTCTTC

D gene: .
CDR3 length: 16
V gene: TRBV6-5
J gene: TRBJ2-6
clone size: .
CDR3 protein: CASSYTQATGANVLTF
CDR3 DNA: TGTGCCAGCAGTTACACCCAGGCGACTGGGGCCAACGTCCTGACTTTC

D gene: .
CDR3 length: 13
V gene: TRBV25-1
J gene: TRBJ1-3
clone size: .
CDR3 protein: CASSENWGGTIYF
CDR3 DNA: TGTGCCAGCAGTGAAAATTGGGGGGGCACCATATATTTT

D gene: TRBD2
CDR3 length: 15
V gene: TRBV9
J gene: TRBJ2-5
clone size: .
CDR3 protein: CASSLFGTSQETQYF
CDR3 DNA: TGTGCCAGCAGCTTATTTGGGACTAGCCAAGAGACCCAGTACTTC

D gene: .
CDR3 length: 16
V gene: TRBV3-1/TRBV3-2
J gene: TRBJ1-3
clone size: .
CDR3 protein: CASSQENMGRGNTIYF
CDR3 DNA: TGTGCCAGCAGCCAAGAGAACATGGGGCGGGGAAACACCATATATTTT

D gene: .
CDR3 length: 13
V gene: TRBV28
J gene: TRBJ2-1
clone size: .
CDR3 protein: CASTSPVGRRQFF
CDR3 DNA: TGTGCCAGCACCTCGCCGGTGGGGCGGCGGCAGTTCTTC